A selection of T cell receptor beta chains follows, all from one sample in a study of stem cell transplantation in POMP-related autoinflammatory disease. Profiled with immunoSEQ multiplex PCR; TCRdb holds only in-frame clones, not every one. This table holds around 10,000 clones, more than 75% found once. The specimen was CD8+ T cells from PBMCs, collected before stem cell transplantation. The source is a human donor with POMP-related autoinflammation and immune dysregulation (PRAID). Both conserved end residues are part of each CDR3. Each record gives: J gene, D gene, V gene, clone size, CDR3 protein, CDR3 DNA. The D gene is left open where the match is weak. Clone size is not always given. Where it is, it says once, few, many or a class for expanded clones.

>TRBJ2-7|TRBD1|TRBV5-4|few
CASSLLVGQGANEQYF
TGTGCCAGCAGCTTATTGGTGGGACAGGGGGCGAACGAGCAGTACTTC
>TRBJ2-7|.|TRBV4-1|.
CASSQELGYEQYF
TGCGCCAGCAGCCAGGAACTAGGCTACGAGCAGTACTTC
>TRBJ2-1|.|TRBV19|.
CASSILGVGNEQFF
TGTGCCAGTAGTATCCTCGGGGTAGGAAATGAGCAGTTCTTC
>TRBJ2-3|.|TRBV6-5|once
CASSYAGKTDTQYF
TGTGCCAGCAGTTACGCGGGGAAGACAGATACGCAGTATTTT
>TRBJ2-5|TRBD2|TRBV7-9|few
CASSHPPTRGIQETQYF
TGTGCCAGCAGCCACCCCCCTACGCGGGGGATACAAGAGACCCAGTACTTC
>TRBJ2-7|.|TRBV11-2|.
CASSWGGRGQNEQYF
TGTGCCAGCAGCTGGGGTGGGAGAGGGCAGAATGAGCAGTACTTC
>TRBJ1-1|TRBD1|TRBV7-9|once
CASSSRDRQAFF
TGTGCCAGCAGCAGTCGGGACAGACAAGCTTTCTTT
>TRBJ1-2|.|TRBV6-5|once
CASSYSSLYGYTF
TGTGCCAGCAGTTACTCCTCACTTTATGGCTACACCTTC
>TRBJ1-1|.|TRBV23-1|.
CASSQCGPLLEAFF
TGCGCCAGCAGTCAATGCGGGCCTCTTCTTGAAGCTTTCTTT
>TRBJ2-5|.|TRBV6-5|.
CASSYSGGAETQYF
TGTGCCAGCAGTTACTCTGGGGGGGCTGAGACCCAGTACTTC
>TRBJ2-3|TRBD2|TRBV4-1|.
CASSRGRGTDTQYF
TGCGCCAGCAGCCGAGGGAGGGGCACAGATACGCAGTATTTT
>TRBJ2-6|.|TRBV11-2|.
CASSLVGTGANVLTF
TGTGCCAGCAGCTTAGTAGGGACTGGGGCCAACGTCCTGACTTTC
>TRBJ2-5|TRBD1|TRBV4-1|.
CASSTQTGGQETQYF
TGCGCCAGCAGCACACAGACAGGGGGACAAGAGACCCAGTACTTC
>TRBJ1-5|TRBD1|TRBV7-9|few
CASSRTGDPNQPQHF
TGTGCCAGCAGCCGGACAGGGGATCCGAATCAGCCCCAGCATTTT
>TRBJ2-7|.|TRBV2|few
CASSEGGLGEQYF
TGTGCCAGCAGTGAAGGGGGGTTGGGAGAGCAGTACTTC
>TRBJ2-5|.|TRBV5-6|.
CASSLSQASRRTQYF
TGTGCCAGCAGCTTGTCCCAAGCGAGTCGGAGGACCCAGTACTTC
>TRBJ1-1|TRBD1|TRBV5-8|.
CASSLTLYRGTEAFF
TGTGCCAGCAGCTTGACCCTCTACAGGGGTACTGAAGCTTTCTTT
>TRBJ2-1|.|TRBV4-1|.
CASSLGTGENEQFF
TGCGCCAGCAGCCTCGGGACTGGGGAAAATGAGCAGTTCTTC
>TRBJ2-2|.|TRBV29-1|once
CSVEWGNTGELFF
TGCAGCGTTGAATGGGGGAACACCGGGGAGCTGTTTTTT
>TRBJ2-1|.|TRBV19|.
CASSQGVWNEQFF
TGTGCCAGTTCCCAAGGGGTCTGGAATGAGCAGTTCTTC
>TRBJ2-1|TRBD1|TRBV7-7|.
CASSANRGPHNEQFF
TGTGCCAGCAGCGCGAACAGGGGGCCCCACAATGAGCAGTTCTTC
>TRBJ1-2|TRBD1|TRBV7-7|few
CASSVAVLGQGIYGYTF
TGTGCTAGCAGCGTAGCAGTTTTGGGACAGGGAATCTATGGCTACACCTTC
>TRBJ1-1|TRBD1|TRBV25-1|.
CASSGDSQGVTEAFF
TGTGCCAGCAGTGGTGACAGTCAGGGGGTCACTGAAGCTTTCTTT
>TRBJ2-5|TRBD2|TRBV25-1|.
CASSELLAGGGETQYF
TGTGCCAGCAGTGAATTACTAGCGGGAGGGGGAGAGACCCAGTACTTC
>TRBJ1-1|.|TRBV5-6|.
CASSLVTMNTEAFF
TGTGCCAGCAGCTTGGTGACAATGAACACTGAAGCTTTCTTT
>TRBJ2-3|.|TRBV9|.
CASSVPGNHPTDTQYF
TGTGCCAGCAGCGTTCCTGGCAACCATCCCACAGATACGCAGTATTTT
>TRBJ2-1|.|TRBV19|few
CASRDTNEQFF
TGTGCCAGTAGGGATACCAATGAGCAGTTCTTC
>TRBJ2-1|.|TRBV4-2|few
CASSQEHSRLGYNEQFF
TGTGCCAGCAGCCAAGAGCATTCTAGACTGGGGTACAATGAGCAGTTCTTC
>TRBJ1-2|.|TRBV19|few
CASSNFRRMNNYGYTF
TGTGCCAGTAGTAATTTTAGGCGGATGAACAACTATGGCTACACCTTC
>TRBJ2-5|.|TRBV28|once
CASSLWGSPIQETQYF
TGTGCCAGCAGTTTATGGGGCAGCCCAATCCAAGAGACCCAGTACTTC
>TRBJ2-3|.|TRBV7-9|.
CASTTPHQAADTQYF
TGTGCCAGCACCACTCCTCACCAAGCGGCAGATACGCAGTATTTT
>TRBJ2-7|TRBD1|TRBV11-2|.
CASSLPGQGEVGEQYF
TGTGCCAGCAGCTTACCTGGACAGGGGGAAGTTGGGGAGCAGTACTTC
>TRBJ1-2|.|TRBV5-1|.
CASSPGDGYTF
TGCGCCAGCAGCCCCGGAGATGGCTACACCTTC
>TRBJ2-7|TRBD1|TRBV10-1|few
CASSEDGTDLYEQYF
TGCGCCAGCAGTGAGGATGGGACAGATCTCTACGAGCAGTACTTC
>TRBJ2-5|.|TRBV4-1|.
CASSPLMGQETQYF
TGCGCCAGCAGCCCTCTAATGGGCCAAGAGACCCAGTACTTC
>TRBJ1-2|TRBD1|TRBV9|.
CASSGDRGDYGYTF
TGTGCCAGCAGCGGGGACAGGGGGGACTATGGCTACACCTTC
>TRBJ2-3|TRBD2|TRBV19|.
CASSIGGGIITDTQYF
TGTGCCAGTAGTATCGGCGGGGGGATTATCACAGATACGCAGTATTTT
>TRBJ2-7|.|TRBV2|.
CASSEPRQSYEQYF
TGTGCCAGCAGTGAACCCCGACAGAGCTACGAGCAGTACTTC
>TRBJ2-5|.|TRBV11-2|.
CASSLDSAYQETQYF
TGTGCCAGCAGCTTAGACAGCGCTTACCAAGAGACCCAGTACTTC
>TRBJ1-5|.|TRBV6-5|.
CASSLSLGRNQPQHF
TGTGCCAGCAGTTTATCGCTAGGGCGCAATCAGCCCCAGCATTTT